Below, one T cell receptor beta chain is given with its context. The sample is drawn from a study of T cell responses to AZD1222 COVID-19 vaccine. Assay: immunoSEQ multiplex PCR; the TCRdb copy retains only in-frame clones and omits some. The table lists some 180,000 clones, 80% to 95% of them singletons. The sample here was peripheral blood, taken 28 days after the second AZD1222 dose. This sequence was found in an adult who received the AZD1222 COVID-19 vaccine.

CDR3 nucleotides: TGTGCCAGCACTCACGGGGGGGGAGGGAATGAGCAGTTCTTC. Its translation: CASTHGGGGNEQFF. The chain recombines TRBV25-1 with TRBJ2-1; 8 bases line up with TRBD2. The V segment lost 7 bases and the J segment 7 bases; nucleotides outside the gene matches: 9. Germline CDR1 is MGHDK and CDR2 is SYGVNS. This CDR3 has 14 amino acids.